This entry lists 18 T cell receptor beta chains sequenced from one sample in a study of cytomegalovirus exposure and HLA in healthy donors. Some clones are missing from TCRdb's copy, which holds only in-frame ones; the method was immunoSEQ multiplex PCR. The table records about 140,000 clones, 70% to 85% of them present only once. The specimen sequenced was PBMCs. These receptors came from a man between 25 and 39 years old in good health and CMV-seropositive.

The chain combines TRBV20-1 with TRBJ1-4, with no clear D. The V gene's germline CDR1 is DFQATT and CDR2 SNEGSKA (reference sequence). V was clipped by 7 bases and J by 8 bases, with 11 bases between them. CDR3 length: 11 amino acids. CDR3 region: CSGAGGEKLFF. The DNA of the CDR3 is TGCAGTGGGGCGGGAGGAGAAAAACTGTTTTTT.

The V call is TRBV7-9, the J call TRBJ2-5, with D possibly matching TRBD2 (5 bases). The CDR3 totals 15 residues. Looked up from germline, CDR1 is SEHNR and CDR2 is FQNEAQ (reference sequence). Trimming pared 1 base from V and 2 bases from J, leaving 11 bases between. Here the CDR3 DNA reads TGTGCCAGCAGCTTAGTCTCCGGGATTCAAGAGACCCAGTACTTC. Its translation is CASSLVSGIQETQYF. The full variable domain, rest sourced from reference TRBV7-9 and TRBJ2-5, is DTGVSQNPRHKITKRGQNVTFRCDPISEHNRLYWYRQTLGQGPEFLTYFQNEAQLEKSRLLSDRFSAERPKGSFSTLEIQRTEQGDSAMYLCASSLVSGIQETQYFGPGTRLLVL.

The chain joins TRBV6-5 to TRBJ1-1; D is ambiguous. CDR3 size: 13 residues. Germline assignment: CDR1 MNHEY and CDR2 SVGAGI. Trimming removed 10 bases at V and 4 bases at J, with 16 bases between. CDR3 sequence: CATCRLSGTEAFF. The CDR3 DNA sequence: TGTGCCACCTGTCGCCTTTCGGGCACTGAAGCTTTCTTT.

The V call is TRBV27, the J call TRBJ2-3; perhaps TRBD2 as D (6 bases). CDR1 is MNHEY and CDR2 is SMNVEV in the germline V gene (reference sequence). The CDR3 sequence is 15 residues long. V lost 2 bases and J lost 0, with 9 bases in between. CDR3 sequence: CASSLPGASTDTQYF. DNA for the CDR3: TGTGCCAGCAGTTTACCGGGAGCTAGCACAGATACGCAGTATTTT.

The V gene is TRBV10-3, the J gene TRBJ1-2; D not resolved. CDR1 and CDR2 (germline): ENHRY, SYGVKD. CDR3 size: 14 residues. Trimming left V 3 bases short and J 7 bases short, with 15 bases between. CDR3 nucleotides: TGTGCCATCAGTGACCCCGGGGTAGGGCTTGGCTACACCTTC. Protein product: CAISDPGVGLGYTF.

At least ten counts were recorded for this clone. The rearrangement uses TRBV19 and TRBJ1-1, with 7 positions matching TRBD1. The CDR3 totals 15 residues. J lost 1 base, V lost 4 bases, and 6 bases had no gene match. CDR1 is LNHDA, CDR2 SQIVND, per germline (reference sequence). This chain's CDR3 is CASSNPGQTNTEAFF. In DNA form, the CDR3 reads TGTGCCAGTAGTAATCCGGGACAGACGAACACTGAAGCTTTCTTT.

This clone was detected many times. The genes are TRBV10-1 and TRBJ2-7, with TRBD1 matching over 7 bases. The CDR3 totals 14 residues. V was clipped by 3 bases and J by 1 base; unmatched bases: 3. CDR1 is WNHNN, CDR2 SYGVQD, per germline (reference sequence). In DNA, the CDR3 is TGCGCCAGCAGTGAAGGGGGCCATTCCTACGAGCAGTACTTC. The encoded protein is CASSEGGHSYEQYF.

This clone was counted once. The V call is TRBV19, the J call TRBJ2-7; a possible D gene is TRBD2 (5 bases). The CDR3 runs to 14 residues. V dropped 3 bases and J dropped 6 bases, with 15 bases sitting between them. The germline gives CDR1 LNHDA, CDR2 SQIVND (reference sequence). Written as DNA, the CDR3 is TGTGCCAGTAGTATCTATGAGGGAAGCCCCGAGCAGTACTTC. Translating it yields CASSIYEGSPEQYF.

The chain combines TRBV28 with TRBJ1-1, with D perhaps TRBD1 (6 bases). The germline V gene encodes CDR1 MDHEN and CDR2 SYDVKM. The germline V and J ends were trimmed by 2 bases and 0 bases, with 16 bases remaining between them. This CDR3 is built from 17 residues. The CDR3 DNA sequence: TGTGCCAGCAGTTTAGGCGGGGGGGCGCAGCTGAACACTGAAGCTTTCTTT. Translated: CASSLGGGAQLNTEAFF.

V gene TRBV13 combines with J gene TRBJ2-1; 11 bases are shared with TRBD1. J gave up 7 bases and V 5 bases, and 7 bases lay outside the gene matches. The CDR3 extends over 15 amino acids. From germline, CDR1 is PRHDT and CDR2 FYEKMQ (reference sequence). The CDR3 DNA follows: TGTGCCAGCAGCGGCGGACAGGGGGCAGAGAATGAGCAGTTCTTC. The encoded protein is CASSGGQGAENEQFF.

The genes are TRBV4-1 and TRBJ1-5, with 9 bases that match TRBD1. The junction had 5 bases not matched to a gene; V was cut back by 3 bases and J by 5 bases. Germline V gene lookup returns CDR1 MGHRA and CDR2 YSYEKL. This CDR3 spans 15 amino acids. The CDR3 reads CASSQTRQGDQPQHF. The CDR3 DNA reads as TGCGCCAGCAGCCAGACGAGACAGGGGGATCAGCCCCAGCATTTT.

V gene TRBV5-4 combines with J gene TRBJ2-7, with D possibly being TRBD2 (6 bases). This CDR3 is built from 13 residues. The V end was cut by 0 bases, the J end by 6 bases, with 10 bases between. CDR1 and CDR2 (germline): SGHNT, YYREEE (reference sequence). The CDR3 coding sequence is TGTGCCAGCAGCTTGGCGGAGGGCGGCGAGCAGTACTTC. It is translated as CASSLAEGGEQYF.

This clone was observed a few times. This chain uses TRBV18 with TRBJ1-3; D might be TRBD1 (6 bases). V lost 2 bases and J lost 0, with 11 bases in between. The V gene's germline CDR1 is KGHSH and CDR2 LQKENI. The CDR3 spans 16 residues. CDR3 DNA: TGTGCCAGCTCACCAAAGGACAGCGACTCTGGAAACACCATATATTTT. Residues: CASSPKDSDSGNTIYF. The full variable domain, with the rest looked up from reference TRBV18 and TRBJ1-3, is NAGVMQNPRHLVRRRGQEARLRCSPMKGHSHVYWYRQLPEEGLKFMVYLQKENIIDESGMPKERFSAEFPKEGPSILRIQQVVRGDSAAYFCASSPKDSDSGNTIYFGEGSWLTVV.

The chain links TRBV6-5 to TRBJ2-7; a possible D gene is TRBD2 (5 bases). Germline lookup yields CDR1 MNHEY and CDR2 SVGAGI. The CDR3 covers 14 residues. Trimming removed 2 bases from V and 7 bases from J, with 15 bases in between. The CDR3 bases are TGTGCCAGCAGTTACCTCGGACTGACTGGGGAGCAGTACTTC. As protein: CASSYLGLTGEQYF.

This clone was seen once. The chain joins TRBV9 to TRBJ1-2; TRBD1 matches 9 bases. CDR1 is SGDLS and CDR2 is YYNGEE in the germline V gene. The J segment lost 5 bases and the V segment lost 2 bases, leaving 7 bases of the junction unmatched. This CDR3 spans 15 amino acids. The CDR3 sequence is CASSVGQGGGYGYTF. Here the CDR3 DNA reads TGTGCCAGCAGCGTGGGACAGGGAGGAGGATATGGCTACACCTTC. Looking up the rest from reference TRBV9 and TRBJ1-2 gives the full variable domain: DSGVTQTPKHLITATGQRVTLRCSPRSGDLSVYWYQQSLDQGLQFLIQYYNGEERAKGNILERFSAQQFPDLHSELNLSSLELGDSALYFCASSVGQGGGYGYTFGSGTRLTVV.

This chain joins TRBV18 and TRBJ1-1, with TRBD1 identical over 10 bases. This CDR3 comprises 13 residues. Trimming removed 3 bases from V and 10 bases from J; junction bases left unmatched: 5. Germline V gene sequence: CDR1 KGHSH, CDR2 LQKENI. The CDR3 nucleotides read TGTGCCAGCTCACCCGGGACAGGGGAATCAGCTTTCTTT. It codes for CASSPGTGESAFF.

V gene TRBV5-1 combines with J gene TRBJ2-5; tentative D call: TRBD2 (6 bases). Germline loops: CDR1 SGHRS, CDR2 YFSETQ. The CDR3 consists of 14 residues. Trimming left V 7 bases short and J 4 bases short, with 17 bases between. This CDR3 reads CASGPGGGGETQYF. The DNA of the CDR3 is TGCGCCAGCGGGCCCGGGGGAGGAGGAGAGACCCAGTACTTC. Full variable domain (rest looked up from reference TRBV5-1 and TRBJ2-5): KAGVTQTPRYLIKTRGQQVTLSCSPISGHRSVSWYQQTPGQGLQFLFEYFSETQRNKGNFPGRFSGRQFSNSRSEMNVSTLELGDSALYLCASGPGGGGETQYFGPGTRLLVL.

This chain connects TRBV5-6 to TRBJ1-2, with TRBD1 matching 8 bases. Germline-derived CDR1 and CDR2 are SGHDT and YYEEEE. CDR3 length equals 14 residues. Trimming cost V 3 bases and J 4 bases; bases outside gene matches: 5. The CDR3: CASSSAGGGYGYTF. In nucleotides, the CDR3 is TGTGCCAGCAGCTCCGCAGGGGGCGGCTATGGCTACACCTTC.